This T cell receptor beta chain was retrieved from a study of blood T cells in healthy people across ages. Trimming took 8 bases from V and 4 from J; bases not matched to a gene: 14. Per germline, CDR1 DFQATT and CDR2 SNEGSKA (reference sequence). This CDR3 has 15 residues. The authors ran a second PCR of 7 to 11 cycles using a sample-barcoded 5' primer and a J-beta primer mix. TCRdb used MiXCR to reprocess the 5' RACE reads, holding one entry per CDR3 protein. The sample contains 800,000 or so distinct CDR3 sequences, about 42% of which appear only once. There are a few counts of this clonotype. The J gene is TRBJ2-3, the V gene TRBV20-1, with 8 bases that match TRBD1. Sequenced: blood. This sequence was found in a man at least 80 years old in good health. CDR3 DNA: TGCAGTTTCCGACAGGGGAGTGGTTTGGCAGATACGCAGTATTTT. It specifies CSFRQGSGLADTQYF.